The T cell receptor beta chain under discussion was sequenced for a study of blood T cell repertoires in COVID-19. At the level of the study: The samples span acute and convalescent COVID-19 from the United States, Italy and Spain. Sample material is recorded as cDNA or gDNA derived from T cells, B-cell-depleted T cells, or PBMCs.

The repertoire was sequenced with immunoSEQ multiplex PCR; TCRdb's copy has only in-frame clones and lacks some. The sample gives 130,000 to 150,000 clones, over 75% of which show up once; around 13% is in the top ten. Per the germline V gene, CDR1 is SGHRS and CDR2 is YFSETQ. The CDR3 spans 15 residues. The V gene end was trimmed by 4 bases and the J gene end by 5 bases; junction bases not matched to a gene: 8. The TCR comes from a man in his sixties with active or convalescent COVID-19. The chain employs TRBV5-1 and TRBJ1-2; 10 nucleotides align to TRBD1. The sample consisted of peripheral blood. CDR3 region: CASSPGDRGGYGYTF. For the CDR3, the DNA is TGCGCCAGCAGCCCCGGGGACAGGGGAGGTTATGGCTACACCTTC.